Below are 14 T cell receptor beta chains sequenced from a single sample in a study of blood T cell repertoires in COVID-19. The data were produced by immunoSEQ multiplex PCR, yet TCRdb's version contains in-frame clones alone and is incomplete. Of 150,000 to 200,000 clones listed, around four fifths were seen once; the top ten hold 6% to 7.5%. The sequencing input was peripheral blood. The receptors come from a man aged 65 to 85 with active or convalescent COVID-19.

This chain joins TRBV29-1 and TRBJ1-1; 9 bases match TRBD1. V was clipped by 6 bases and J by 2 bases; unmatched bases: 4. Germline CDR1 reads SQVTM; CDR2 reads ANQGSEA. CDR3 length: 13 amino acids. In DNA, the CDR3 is TGCAGCGTGGACAGGGGCGGTAACACTGAAGCTTTCTTT. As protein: CSVDRGGNTEAFF.

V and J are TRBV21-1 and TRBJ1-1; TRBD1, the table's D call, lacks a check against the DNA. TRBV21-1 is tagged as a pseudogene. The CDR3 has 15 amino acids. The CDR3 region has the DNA TGTGCCAGCAGGGACAGGGCGAAGATGAACACTGAAGCTTTCTTT. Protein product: CASRDRAKMNTEAFF.

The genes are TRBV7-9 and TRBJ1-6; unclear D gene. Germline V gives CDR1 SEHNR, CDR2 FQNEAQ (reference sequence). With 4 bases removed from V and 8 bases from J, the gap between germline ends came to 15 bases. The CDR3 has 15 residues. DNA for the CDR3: TGTGCCAGCAGCTCACCAACCCTCCGGGATTCACCCCTCCACTTT. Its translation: CASSSPTLRDSPLHF. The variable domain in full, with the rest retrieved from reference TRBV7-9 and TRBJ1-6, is DTGVSQNPRHKITKRGQNVTFRCDPISEHNRLYWYRQTLGQGPEFLTYFQNEAQLEKSRLLSDRFSAERPKGSFSTLEIQRTEQGDSAMYLCASSSPTLRDSPLHFGNGTRLTVT.

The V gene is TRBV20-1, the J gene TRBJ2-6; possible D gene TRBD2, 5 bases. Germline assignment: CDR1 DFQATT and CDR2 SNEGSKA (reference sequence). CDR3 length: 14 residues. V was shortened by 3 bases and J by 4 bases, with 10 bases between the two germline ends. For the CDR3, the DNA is TGCAGTGCTAGTCGGGGAGCAGGGGCCAACGTCCTGACTTTC. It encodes CSASRGAGANVLTF.

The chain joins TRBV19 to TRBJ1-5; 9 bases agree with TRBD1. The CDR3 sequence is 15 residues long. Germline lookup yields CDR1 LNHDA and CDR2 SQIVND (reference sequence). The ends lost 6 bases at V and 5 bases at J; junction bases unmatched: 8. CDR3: CASSDSGQGHQPQHF. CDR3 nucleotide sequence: TGTGCCAGTAGCGATTCGGGACAGGGACATCAGCCCCAGCATTTT.

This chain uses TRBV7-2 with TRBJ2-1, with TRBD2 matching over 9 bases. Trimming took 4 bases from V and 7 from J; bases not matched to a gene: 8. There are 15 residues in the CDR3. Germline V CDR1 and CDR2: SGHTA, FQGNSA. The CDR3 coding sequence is TGTGCCAGCAGCTCACCGGGCGGGGGGGAAAATGAGCAGTTCTTC. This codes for CASSSPGGGENEQFF.

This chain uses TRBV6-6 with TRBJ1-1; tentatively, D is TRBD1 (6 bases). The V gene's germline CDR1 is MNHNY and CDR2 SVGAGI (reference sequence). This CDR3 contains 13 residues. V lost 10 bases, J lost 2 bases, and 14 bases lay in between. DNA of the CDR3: TGTGCCACCGAGGACAGCGTAAACACTGAAGCTTTCTTT. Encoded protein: CATEDSVNTEAFF.

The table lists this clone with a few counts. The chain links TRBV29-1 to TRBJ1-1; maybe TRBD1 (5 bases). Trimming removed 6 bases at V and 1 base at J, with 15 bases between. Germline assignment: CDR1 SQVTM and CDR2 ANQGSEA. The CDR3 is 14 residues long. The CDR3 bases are TGCAGCGTCCTACTGGGGCGGAGGAACACTGAAGCTTTCTTT. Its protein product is CSVLLGRRNTEAFF.

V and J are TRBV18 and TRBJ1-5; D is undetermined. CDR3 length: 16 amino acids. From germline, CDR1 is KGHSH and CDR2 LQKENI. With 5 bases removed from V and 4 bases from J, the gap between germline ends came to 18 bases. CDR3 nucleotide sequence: TGTGCCAGCTCAACTATGGCGGCGGTGGCGAATCAGCCCCAGCATTTT. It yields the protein CASSTMAAVANQPQHF.

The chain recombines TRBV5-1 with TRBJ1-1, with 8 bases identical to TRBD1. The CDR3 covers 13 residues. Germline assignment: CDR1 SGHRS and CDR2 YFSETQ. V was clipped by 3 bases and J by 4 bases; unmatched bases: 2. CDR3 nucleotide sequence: TGCGCCAGCAGCTCAGGGGGCGGCACTGAAGCTTTCTTT. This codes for CASSSGGGTEAFF. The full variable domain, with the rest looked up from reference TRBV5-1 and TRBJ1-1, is KAGVTQTPRYLIKTRGQQVTLSCSPISGHRSVSWYQQTPGQGLQFLFEYFSETQRNKGNFPGRFSGRQFSNSRSEMNVSTLELGDSALYLCASSSGGGTEAFFGQGTRLTVV.

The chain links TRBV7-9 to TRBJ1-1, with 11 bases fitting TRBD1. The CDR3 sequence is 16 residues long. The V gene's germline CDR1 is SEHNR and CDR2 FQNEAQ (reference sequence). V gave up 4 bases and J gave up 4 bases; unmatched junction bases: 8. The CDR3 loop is CASSYPRDRGVTEAFF. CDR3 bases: TGTGCCAGCAGCTACCCCCGGGACAGGGGGGTCACTGAAGCTTTCTTT.

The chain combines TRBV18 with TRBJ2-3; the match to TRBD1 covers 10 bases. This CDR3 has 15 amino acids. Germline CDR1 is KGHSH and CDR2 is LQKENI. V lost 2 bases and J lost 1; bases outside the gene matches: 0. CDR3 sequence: CASSPGTGGTDTQYF. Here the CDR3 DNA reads TGTGCCAGCTCACCAGGGACAGGGGGCACAGATACGCAGTATTTT.

CDR3 nucleotide sequence: TGTGCCACCAGTGATTCTAGCGCTGGTGAGCAGTTCTTC. Its protein is CATSDSSAGEQFF. The rearrangement links TRBV24-1 to TRBJ2-1; D is perhaps TRBD2 (6 bases). The V end lost 2 bases, the J end lost 9 bases, and 10 bases lay between the germline ends. The CDR3 runs 13 residues. Per germline, CDR1 KGHDR and CDR2 SFDVKD.

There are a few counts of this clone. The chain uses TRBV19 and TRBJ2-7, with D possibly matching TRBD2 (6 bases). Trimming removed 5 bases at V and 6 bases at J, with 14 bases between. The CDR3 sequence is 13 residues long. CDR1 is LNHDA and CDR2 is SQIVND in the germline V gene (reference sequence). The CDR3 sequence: CASSPDYESEQYF. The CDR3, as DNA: TGTGCCAGTAGTCCGGACTACGAGTCCGAGCAGTACTTC.